The clone carrying this TCR beta chain was observed once. Its antigen is unidentified. The data originate from a study of cytomegalovirus exposure and HLA in healthy donors. Study results and caveats: Links to common viral pathogens appeared, in a later analysis, for several of the most significant clusters.

PCR used 60 Vbeta primers and 13 Jbeta primers. Using immunoSEQ multiplex PCR, the repertoire was profiled, and TCRdb retains in-frame clones only, with some absent. This table holds fewer than 150,000 clones, 75% to 90% found once. The sample was PBMCs. The clonotype comes from a female donor in good health and CMV-seronegative.

The CDR3 is CSVAFGTFRTDTQYF. The CDR3, as DNA: TGCAGCGTCGCGTTCGGGACTTTCCGTACAGATACGCAGTATTTT. The rearrangement links TRBV29-1 to TRBJ2-3, with a weak D call TRBD2 (6 bases). Germline CDR1 reads SQVTM; CDR2 reads ANQGSEA. The CDR3 runs 15 residues. V lost 6 bases, J lost 3 bases, and 19 bases lay in between.